The clone carrying this TCR beta chain is a singleton in its sample. Its specificity is unknown. This sample stems from a study of shared clonotypes between healthy human individuals. Findings and caveats of the study: Estimated clonotype richness was generally higher in naive than memory subsets. Non-shared clonotypes showed lower generation probabilities than clonotypes common to all four donors. Sequencing depth was predicted to influence how clonotypes are shared among donors.

V lost 4 bases and J 3 bases, leaving 12 bases between the germline ends. Germline V gene data show CDR1 as SQVTM and CDR2 as ANQGSEA. The CDR3 has 13 amino acids. Libraries were prepared by immunoSEQ multiplex PCR; TCRdb keeps only in-frame clonotypes and omits some of them. This table has some 580,000 clones, around 97% appearing once. Healthy and HIV-negative, the adult donors had no recent acute infections or vaccinations. This receptor was taken from a woman in her twenties or thirties in good health. Specimen: naive CD4+ T cells sorted from blood. As for subset: CD45RA+ positively selected. This chain joins TRBV29-1 and TRBJ1-1; tentative D call: TRBD1 (6 bases). The CDR3 DNA is TGCAGCGTTGGTCGGAGGGGGGACACTGAAGCTTTCTTT. Protein: CSVGRRGDTEAFF.